This is a list of T cell receptor beta chains from one sample in a study of T cell responses to AZD1222 COVID-19 vaccine. Generated by immunoSEQ multiplex PCR, the TCRdb table keeps only in-frame clones and is missing some. The table has some 80,000 clones, approximately 88% seen once; the top ten hold 8% to 10%. The sample here was peripheral blood, taken 28 days after the second dose of the MenACWY control vaccine. All receptors derive from an adult who received the MenACWY meningococcal vaccine as a control. Both conserved end residues are part of each CDR3. D genes are given only for firm matches. Where a row states a size, it is once, few, many or the class of an expanded clone; other rows omit it.

>TRBV6-2/TRBV6-3|TRBD1|TRBJ1-5|-
TGTGCCAGCAGCCAGGACAGGGGATATCAGCCCCAGCATTTT
CASSQDRGYQPQHF
>TRBV9|TRBD1|TRBJ1-6|-
TGTGCCAGCAGCGTAGGGACAGGGGTAGGAATCGATAATTCACCCCTCCACTTT
CASSVGTGVGIDNSPLHF
>TRBV12-5|-|TRBJ2-5|-
TGTGCTAGTGGTTTGGAGGGATCGGGGGAGACCCAGTACTTC
CASGLEGSGETQYF
>TRBV2|-|TRBJ1-5|-
TGTGCCAGCACCAGGGACGGGTGGGATCAGCCCCAGCATTTT
CASTRDGWDQPQHF
>TRBV9|TRBD2|TRBJ2-3|-
TGTGCCAGCAGCGTAGGGGCTAGCGGCGGCACAGATACGCAGTATTTT
CASSVGASGGTDTQYF
>TRBV6-8|-|TRBJ2-5|-
TGTGCCAGCAGTTGTTTCGTAGGGGCAGAGACCCAGTACTTC
CASSCFVGAETQYF
>TRBV5-1|-|TRBJ1-4|-
TGCGCCAGCAGCCCTACAGGGAATACTAATGAAAAACTGTTTTTT
CASSPTGNTNEKLFF
>TRBV7-9|-|TRBJ1-5|once
TGTGCCAGCAGCTTAGGGACGAATCAGCCCCAGCATTTT
CASSLGTNQPQHF
>TRBV3-1/TRBV3-2|-|TRBJ2-1|-
TGTGCCAGCAGCCAAGATGGCCGGTGGGAGGAGCAGTTCTTC
CASSQDGRWEEQFF
>TRBV2|-|TRBJ1-1|-
TGTGCCAGCAGTGGGAGGGAGCTAATTGAAGCTTTCTTT
CASSGRELIEAFF
>TRBV11-2|TRBD1|TRBJ1-1|-
TGTGCCAGCAGCTTGGACAGGGAAGCTTTCTTT
CASSLDREAFF
>TRBV4-1|TRBD1|TRBJ1-2|-
TGCGCCAGCAGACAAGGGACAGCCTCAAACTATGGCTACACCTTC
CASRQGTASNYGYTF
>TRBV5-1|-|TRBJ2-1|once
TGCGCCAGCAGCTTGGTTGTGGGACCCAATGAGCAGTTCTTC
CASSLVVGPNEQFF
>TRBV7-9|-|TRBJ2-1|-
TGTGCCAGCAGCTTAAGGGCAGCTAGCTCCTACAATGAGCAGTTCTTC
CASSLRAASSYNEQFF
>TRBV7-2|-|TRBJ1-5|-
TGTGCCAGCAGCTTAGATCCAGGGCCGAATCAGCCCCAGCATTTT
CASSLDPGPNQPQHF
>TRBV7-9|-|TRBJ2-5|-
TGTGCCAGCAGCCGCACCGGGACGAAAGAAGAGACCCAGTACTTC
CASSRTGTKEETQYF
>TRBV21-1|-|TRBJ2-6|-
TGTGCCAGCAGCAAAGGGCGGACGACCAGCTCTGGGGCCAACGTCCTGACTTTC
CASSKGRTTSSGANVLTF
>TRBV19|-|TRBJ1-2|-
TGTGCCAGTAGCACAATGACCCAAGACGAGGGACTCTACACCTTC
CASSTMTQDEGLYTF
>TRBV3-1/TRBV3-2|-|TRBJ1-3|-
TGTGCCAGCAGCCCCGTCGGGGGTAGTCGAAACACCATATATTTT
CASSPVGGSRNTIYF
>TRBV18|-|TRBJ2-1|-
TGTGCCAGCTCACGGGCAACAGGGTCCACTGAGCAGTTCTTC
CASSRATGSTEQFF
>TRBV15|TRBD1|TRBJ2-6|-
TGTGCCACCAGCCCGACGGGACAGGGTTCCCCTGGGGCCAACGTCCTGACTTTC
CATSPTGQGSPGANVLTF
>TRBV9|-|TRBJ1-1|-
TGTGCCAGCAGCGTAGATCTAGGGACTGAAGCTTTCTTT
CASSVDLGTEAFF
>TRBV6-5|TRBD1|TRBJ2-2|-
TGTGCCAGCAGTCGGGACAGGGCCGGGGAGCTGTTTTTT
CASSRDRAGELFF
>TRBV27|-|TRBJ1-6|-
TGTGCCAGCAGTCTAAGGTCCTCACCCCTCCACTTT
CASSLRSSPLHF
>TRBV28|-|TRBJ1-1|-
TGTGCCAGCCGGTCTGGGGCCTTGAACACTGAAGCTTTCTTT
CASRSGALNTEAFF
>TRBV5-4|-|TRBJ1-3|few
TGTGCCAGCAGTTCCGCCGGGGGATCTGGAAACACCATATATTTT
CASSSAGGSGNTIYF
>TRBV7-9|TRBD2|TRBJ2-1|-
TGTGCCAGCAGCACACTAGCGGGGGGGCCAAATGAGCAGTTCTTC
CASSTLAGGPNEQFF
>TRBV7-2|-|TRBJ1-6|-
TGTGCCAGCAGCTTAGCAGGTGGGGGGATCTCACCCCTCCACTTT
CASSLAGGGISPLHF
>TRBV6-5|-|TRBJ1-2|-
TGTGCCAGCAGTTACCTGCTAGGGAACTATGGCTACACCTTC
CASSYLLGNYGYTF
>TRBV2|TRBD1|TRBJ1-5|-
TGTGCCAGCAGGGGCGGGACAGGGCCTTATAGCAATCAGCCCCAGCATTTT
CASRGGTGPYSNQPQHF
>TRBV19|-|TRBJ1-5|-
TGTGCCAGTGAACCTGGGGGAGGGGTTTCCGTCCAGCCCCAGCATTTT
CASEPGGGVSVQPQHF